This T cell receptor (beta chain) was identified during a study of control samples from healthy donors and cancer patients. Measured with immunoSEQ multiplex PCR; TCRdb has only the in-frame clones, and not every one. Found here are under 150,000 clones, approximately 91% of them singletons; the top ten hold 4.9%. The V end lost 3 bases, the J end lost 0 bases, and 11 bases lay between the germline ends. CDR3 length equals 15 residues. Germline CDR1 is SGHRS and CDR2 is YFSETQ. This chain connects TRBV5-1 to TRBJ2-3; D might be TRBD1 (5 bases). The sample taken for sequencing was blood. This receptor was obtained from a man aged 25 to 40 in good health. The DNA for the CDR3 is TGCGCCAGCAGCTGGGGCTCCGGCAGCACAGATACGCAGTATTTT. It specifies CASSWGSGSTDTQYF.